A selection of T cell receptor beta chains follows, all from one sample in a study of blood T cell repertoires in COVID-19. TCRdb's copy holds only in-frame clones and misses some; the assay was immunoSEQ multiplex PCR. The data show about 480,000 clones, with around 88% seen just once and roughly 12% held by the top ten. Input material: peripheral blood. These receptor sequences come from a woman between 45 and 60 years old with COVID-19, enrolled during active disease. CDR3s include the opening cysteine and the closing phenylalanine or tryptophan. The order of the fields is CDR3 length, J gene, clone size, V gene, D gene, CDR3 protein, CDR3 DNA. A D gene is named only where the DNA matches it firmly. Size is omitted from some rows. Given values are once, few, many or a class for expanded clones.

14 | TRBJ1-6 | once | TRBV5-6 | NA | CASSFSGSNSPLHF | TGTGCCAGCAGCTTTTCAGGGTCTAATTCACCCCTCCACTTT
14 | TRBJ1-1 | NA | TRBV5-1 | TRBD1 | CASSSNQGDTEAFF | TGCGCCAGCAGCTCGAACCAGGGGGACACTGAAGCTTTCTTT
12 | TRBJ2-7 | NA | TRBV6-5 | NA | CASSYKGDEQYF | TGTGCCAGCAGTTACAAAGGAGACGAGCAGTACTTC
13 | TRBJ1-2 | NA | TRBV11-2 | NA | CASSLVRGDGYTF | TGTGCCAGCAGCTTAGTTCGGGGGGATGGCTACACCTTC
13 | TRBJ1-1 | NA | TRBV6-5 | TRBD1 | CASTSDRSGKAFF | TGTGCCAGCACCTCGGACAGGTCGGGAAAAGCTTTCTTT
12 | TRBJ1-2 | NA | TRBV30 | TRBD1 | CAFDRGALGYTF | TGTGCCTTCGACAGGGGGGCCCTGGGCTACACCTTC
11 | TRBJ1-4 | NA | TRBV13 | NA | CASSFQEKLFF | TGTGCCAGCAGCTTCCAGGAAAAACTGTTTTTT
15 | TRBJ1-3 | NA | TRBV4-1 | TRBD1 | CASSQTTGAWDTIYF | TGCGCCAGCAGCCAAACCACAGGGGCTTGGGACACCATATATTTT
14 | TRBJ2-2 | few | TRBV7-8 | TRBD2 | CASSSPGGTGELFF | TGTGCCAGCAGCTCCCCCGGGGGGACCGGGGAGCTGTTTTTT
11 | TRBJ1-1 | NA | TRBV20-1 | NA | CSAGRNTEAFF | TGCAGTGCAGGGAGGAACACTGAAGCTTTCTTT
11 | TRBJ1-2 | NA | TRBV30 | NA | CAYAQGAGYTF | TGTGCCTACGCGCAGGGCGCTGGCTACACCTTC
17 | TRBJ2-3 | once | TRBV6-2/TRBV6-3 | TRBD1 | CASSPRTGTGRADTQYF | TGTGCCAGCAGCCCTCGGACGGGGACAGGGAGGGCAGATACGCAGTATTTT
14 | TRBJ1-2 | NA | TRBV2 | NA | CASSEGRQSYGYTF | TGTGCCAGCAGTGAAGGGCGGCAGTCCTATGGCTACACCTTC
14 | TRBJ2-1 | NA | TRBV27 | NA | CASSPLAGVNEQFF | TGTGCCAGCAGTCCCCTGGCCGGGGTCAATGAGCAGTTCTTC
12 | TRBJ1-1 | NA | TRBV13 | NA | CASSSGGTEAFF | TGTGCCAGCAGCTCCGGAGGTACTGAAGCTTTCTTT
16 | TRBJ2-5 | NA | TRBV5-1 | NA | CASSLGLTGFQETQYF | TGCGCCAGCAGCTTGGGGTTAACAGGGTTTCAAGAGACCCAGTACTTC
15 | TRBJ2-7 | NA | TRBV5-1 | TRBD1 | CASRSGQGHTSEQYF | TGCGCCAGCAGAAGCGGACAGGGCCATACAAGCGAGCAGTACTTC
12 | TRBJ1-1 | NA | TRBV5-6 | NA | CASSAGGRGTFF | TGTGCCAGCAGCGCGGGGGGCAGGGGCACTTTCTTT
15 | TRBJ1-1 | NA | TRBV5-6 | TRBD1 | CASSLEGGRNTEAFF | TGTGCCAGCAGCTTGGAAGGGGGCAGAAACACTGAAGCTTTCTTT
14 | TRBJ1-1 | NA | TRBV30 | TRBD1 | CAWSPGGPNTEAFF | TGTGCCTGGAGTCCAGGGGGCCCGAACACTGAAGCTTTCTTT
14 | TRBJ2-3 | NA | TRBV7-2 | NA | CASSLDSTSDTQYF | TGTGCCAGCAGCTTAGATTCTACCTCGGATACGCAGTATTTT
13 | TRBJ1-1 | NA | TRBV18 | NA | CASSPGANTEAFF | TGTGCCAGCTCACCAGGGGCTAACACTGAAGCTTTCTTT
14 | TRBJ2-2 | NA | TRBV6-1 | NA | CASSEQTLPGELFF | TGTGCCAGCAGTGAGCAGACACTCCCCGGGGAGCTGTTTTTT
14 | TRBJ2-2 | once | TRBV19 | NA | CASKLKWRTGELFF | TGTGCCAGTAAGCTGAAGTGGAGGACCGGGGAGCTGTTTTTT
15 | TRBJ2-3 | NA | TRBV9 | NA | CASSDDFSSTDTQYF | TGTGCCAGCAGCGATGACTTCTCTAGCACAGATACGCAGTATTTT
14 | TRBJ2-5 | once | TRBV10-3 | TRBD2 | CAISESGLAQTQYF | TGTGCCATCAGTGAGTCAGGACTAGCACAGACCCAGTACTTC
17 | TRBJ2-3 | NA | TRBV5-1 | TRBD1 | CASSPRTGPAATDTQYF | TGCGCCAGCAGCCCTCGGACAGGCCCCGCGGCCACAGATACGCAGTATTTT
16 | TRBJ1-1 | NA | TRBV9 | TRBD1 | CASSYTGGSMNTEAFF | TGTGCCAGCAGCTACACAGGGGGTTCGATGAACACTGAAGCTTTCTTT
12 | TRBJ1-6 | NA | TRBV5-1 | NA | CASSLGGSPLHF | TGCGCCAGCAGCTTGGGAGGGTCACCCCTCCACTTT
16 | TRBJ2-5 | NA | TRBV24-1 | TRBD1 | CATSDSSGTVQETQYF | TGTGCCACCAGTGATTCGTCCGGGACAGTCCAAGAGACCCAGTACTTC
16 | TRBJ2-3 | NA | TRBV6-6 | TRBD1 | CASRPRTGELTDTQYF | TGTGCCAGCAGACCTAGGACAGGGGAGTTGACAGATACGCAGTATTTT
13 | TRBJ1-4 | NA | TRBV28 | NA | CAVRGSTNEKLFF | TGTGCCGTCCGGGGTAGCACTAATGAAAAACTGTTTTTT
15 | TRBJ1-1 | NA | TRBV5-4 | NA | CASHGGAISNTEAFF | TGTGCCAGCCACGGGGGGGCCATCTCGAACACTGAAGCTTTCTTT
16 | TRBJ2-7 | NA | TRBV5-5 | NA | CASSLYLDGSSYEQYF | TGTGCCAGCAGCTTGTATCTAGACGGGAGCTCCTACGAGCAGTACTTC
13 | TRBJ1-6 | once | TRBV5-4 | NA | CASRTEYNSPLHF | TGTGCCAGCAGGACAGAGTATAATTCACCCCTCCACTTT
14 | TRBJ2-7 | NA | TRBV19 | NA | CASTVGRGSHEQYF | TGTGCCAGTACGGTGGGCAGGGGAAGCCACGAGCAGTACTTC
14 | TRBJ1-2 | few | TRBV5-4 | NA | CASSLDGRKIGYTF | TGTGCCAGCAGCTTGGATGGCAGGAAAATAGGCTACACCTTC